This TCR beta chain originates from a study of regulatory T cells in long-lasting Graves disease (dated by TCRdb to the early 2020s). About the study as a whole: Newly diagnosed Graves' disease patients had taken antithyroid drugs for less than 3 months. Peripheral blood TCR sequencing and RNA sequencing compared persistent Graves' disease patients with newly diagnosed Graves' disease patients. A total of some 33 samples were covered by TCR sequencing, comprising approximately 13 persistent and around 20 newly diagnosed Graves' disease patients. The study took place in China and was registered as a clinical trial. The research as a whole found: Preferential use of TRBV28, TRBJ1-2 and TRBJ2-5 was observed in persistent disease, whereas TRBV20-1 and TRBJ2-1 were favored in newly diagnosed disease. Only the TCR beta chain was sequenced and analyzed. Compared with newly diagnosed patients, patients with persistent Graves' disease had lower TCR Shannon entropy and fewer highly expanded clones, which suggests clonal expansion. The study examined only peripheral blood because the primary lesion, thyroid tissue, could not be accessed. More public clonotypes were shared among persistent patients (2,741) than among newly diagnosed patients (more than 950). The authors noted that the small sample size was a limitation that may lower accuracy.

For this chain, trimming is 1 base at the V end and 0 bases at the J end, and the number of junction bases without a gene match is 1. As encoded in the germline V gene (reference sequence), CDR1 is DFQATT while CDR2 is SNEGSKA. The CDR3 measures 15 amino acids from cysteine to phenylalanine. Only the CDR3 portion is preserved as DNA: 45 bases, with reading frame beginning at the first base. Receptor amplification or capture employed multiplex PCR. The instrument was an Illumina HiSeq 4000. CDR3 regions were amplified by Arm-PCR with iRepertoire HTBI primers to construct TCR beta libraries. Before sequencing, the PCR products went through gel purification. On the study's bioinformatics: Across samples, about 64 TRBV and 13 to 15 TRBJ segments were identified and used for gene usage analysis of CDR3 amino acid clonotypes. COPE and FqMerger were used to merge the filtered high-quality paired reads into contigs. Contigs were aligned with BLAST to IMGT TRBV, TRBD and TRBJ reference genes, and CDR3 was defined per IMGT. Highly expanded clones were defined as clonotypes with a frequency above 0.1%. Shannon entropy was used to measure repertoire diversity, and the Gini coefficient was used to measure V-J evenness. Clonotypes shared by more than one individual were considered public. TCRdb ran its own pipeline on the public reads, namely fastp trimming at Q25 and MiXCR clone calling, and kept in-frame beta chains. Under each unique CDR3 protein, matching rows form one entry showing the most common genes and DNA. The V and J calls reflect TCRdb's pipeline rather than the authors' work. This sample lists roughly 360,000 distinct CDR3 sequences; approximately 12% were detected once. Under 20% of the sample is in the top ten clones.

This sample's time point label indicates: newly diagnosed GD, antithyroid drugs for less than 3 months. For both TCR sequencing and RNA sequencing, RNA was extracted from PBMCs using TRIzol. The diagnosis of Graves' disease followed American Thyroid Association guidelines. Patients for the study were recruited at an endocrinology department in Xi'an, China. Each patient gave approximately 9 milliliters of peripheral blood, collected in an EDTA anticoagulant tube. Ficoll Paque Plus density gradient separation was used to isolate PBMCs, and no additional T cell sorting was done. An Agilent 2100 Bioanalyzer and agarose gel were used to check RNA quality, while a NanoDrop 2000 measured RNA concentration. This clonotype came up many times. It has no known antigen specificity. Per-nucleotide qualities are absent, and no much larger clonotype sits a single base away. These records were also assigned to another study, of T cells in Graves' hyperthyroidism and ophthalmopathy. The second investigation adds: Stable Graves' hyperthyroidism was defined as the absence of progression to ophthalmopathy over 18 months of follow-up. Hyperthyroidism patients were newly diagnosed, had a disease duration of under 2 months, and were aged 18 to 65 years. Any patient with an uncontrolled infection, another autoimmune disease, pregnancy or lactation was excluded. Clinical symptoms, serum thyroxine and TRAb, thyroid ultrasound, and orbital computed tomography formed the basis for the diagnoses. For the first round of RT-PCR on the TCR CDR3, the HTBI primer set was used together with the Qiagen OneStep RT-PCR kit. Most expanded thyroid clonotypes (frequency above 0.001) were also detected in blood, a finding suggesting that blood repertoires may reflect thyroid immune responses. Ophthalmopathy was separated from stable hyperthyroidism by a 13 V-J signature model, with roughly 88% sensitivity and approximately 81% specificity obtained in cross-validation and 80%/75% obtained in testing. In validation, the model predicted progression to ophthalmopathy a median of 6.5 months before onset, with about 71% sensitivity and nearly 75% specificity. To identify distinguishing TCR V-J signatures, a discovery cohort of about 100 patients was used, comprising roughly 45 with Graves' ophthalmopathy and 57 with stable Graves' hyperthyroidism. Prospective prediction of ophthalmopathy was tested in an independent validation cohort of fewer than 20 hyperthyroidism patients and 17 patients who later progressed to ophthalmopathy. The 95 to 100 discovery patients were randomly divided into training and test sets at a 7:3 ratio. In addition, the study compared T-cell repertoires in thyroid tissue and in blood from roughly six Graves' hyperthyroidism patients. After blood sampling, hyperthyroidism patients were treated with methimazole at a starting dose of 30 mg daily, and ophthalmopathy patients were treated with high-dose intravenous methylprednisolone. The libraries were constructed in a second round of multiplex PCR and then size-selected and purified. The libraries were sequenced on an Illumina HiSeq2000 using paired-end 100 bp reads. Raw data were processed with SOAPnuke, discarding reads with adapters, uncalled bases, mean Phred below 15, or no exact constant-primer or identifier match. High-quality paired reads were merged with COPE v1.2.5, and unique nucleotide sequences were defined as clonotypes. MiTCR v1.1 was used to align the clonotypes against IMGT TRBV, TRBD and TRBJ reference segments. The analysis included only V-J combinations with a frequency above 0.0001, which together covered around 99% of the repertoires. The TCS score was defined as F50 (clonal expansion) divided by E x V (chaos), with BLOSUM62-based TCRdist calculated between CDR3 peptides within each V-J. Welch's t-statistics and random forest reduced just over 500 V-J features to 13, which were used in a naive Bayes classifier (R e1071). No statistical method was used to fix the sample size in advance, and group allocation was not hidden from the investigators. The paper describes TCR Vbeta CDR3 sequencing of some 130 peripheral blood samples, made up of 43 ophthalmopathy patients, over 70 hyperthyroidism patients and roughly 17 progressor patients.

The sequence derives from a woman aged 18-30 years with Graves disease. Donor details come from another sample of the same person, matched by shared clones. This sequence uses TRBV20-1 and TRBJ2-1; 9 central nucleotides agree with TRBD2. The sample in question was peripheral blood mononuclear cells (PBMCs), obtained at new diagnosis, from a patient treated with antithyroid drugs. The CDR3 protein sequence reads: CSARGREGSYNEQFF. The nucleotides read TGCAGTGCTAGAGGGCGGGAGGGCTCCTACAATGAGCAGTTCTTC.